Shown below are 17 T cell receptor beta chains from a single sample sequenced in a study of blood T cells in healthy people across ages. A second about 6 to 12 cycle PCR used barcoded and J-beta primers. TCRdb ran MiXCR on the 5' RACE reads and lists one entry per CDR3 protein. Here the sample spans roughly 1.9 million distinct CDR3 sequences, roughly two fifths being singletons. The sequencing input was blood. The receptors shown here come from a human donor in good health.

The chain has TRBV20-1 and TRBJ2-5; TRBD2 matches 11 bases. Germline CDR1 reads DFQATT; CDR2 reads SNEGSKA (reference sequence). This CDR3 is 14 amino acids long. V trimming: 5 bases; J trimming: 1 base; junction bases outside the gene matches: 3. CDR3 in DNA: TGCAGTGCTCTAGCGGGGGGTTCCCAAGAGACCCAGTACTTC. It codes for CSALAGGSQETQYF.

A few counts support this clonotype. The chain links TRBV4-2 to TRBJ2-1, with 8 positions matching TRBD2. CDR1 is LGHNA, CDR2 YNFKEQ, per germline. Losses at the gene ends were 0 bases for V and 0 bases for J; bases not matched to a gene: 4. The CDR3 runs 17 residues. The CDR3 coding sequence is TGTGCCAGCAGCCAAGAGTCAGCGGGGGCCTCCTACAATGAGCAGTTCTTC. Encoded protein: CASSQESAGASYNEQFF.

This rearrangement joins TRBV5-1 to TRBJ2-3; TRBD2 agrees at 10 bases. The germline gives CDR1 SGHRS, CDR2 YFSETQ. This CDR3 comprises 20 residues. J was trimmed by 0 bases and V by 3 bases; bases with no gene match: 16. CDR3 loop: CASSSGPLAGVEYSTDTQYF. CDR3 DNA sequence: TGCGCCAGCAGCTCCGGACCTCTAGCGGGGGTAGAGTATAGCACAGATACGCAGTATTTT.

CDR3 sequence: CATSETRTYEQYF. In nucleotides, the CDR3 is TGTGCCACCAGTGAGACACGGACCTACGAGCAGTACTTC. The chain recombines TRBV24-1 with TRBJ2-7; D is uncertain. Germline V gene lookup returns CDR1 KGHDR and CDR2 SFDVKD. V shed 4 bases and J shed 2 bases, with 8 bases lying between them. The CDR3 length is 13 residues.

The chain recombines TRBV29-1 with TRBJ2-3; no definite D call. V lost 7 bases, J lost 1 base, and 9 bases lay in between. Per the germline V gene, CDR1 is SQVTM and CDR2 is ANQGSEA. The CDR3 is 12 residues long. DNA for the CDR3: TGCAGCGGGAAGGAAGGCACAGATACGCAGTATTTT. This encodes CSGKEGTDTQYF.

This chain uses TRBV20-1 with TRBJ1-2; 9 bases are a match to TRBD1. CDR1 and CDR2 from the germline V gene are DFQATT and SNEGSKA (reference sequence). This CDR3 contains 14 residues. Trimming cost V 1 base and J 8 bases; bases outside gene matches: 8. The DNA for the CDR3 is TGCAGTGCTAGAGTTGGGACAGGGAGCGGCGGCTACACCTTC. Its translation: CSARVGTGSGGYTF.

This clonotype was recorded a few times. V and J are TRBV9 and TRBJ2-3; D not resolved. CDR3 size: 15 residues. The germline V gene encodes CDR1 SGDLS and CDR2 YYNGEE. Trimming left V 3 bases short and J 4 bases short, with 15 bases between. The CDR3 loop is CASSAGGGPPDTQYF. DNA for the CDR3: TGTGCCAGCAGCGCCGGCGGTGGGCCCCCAGATACGCAGTATTTT.

In nucleotides, the CDR3 is TGTGCCAGCAGCCCCAGGTCGGGGACAGTCTATAATTCACCCCTCCACTTT. It yields the protein CASSPRSGTVYNSPLHF. The chain links TRBV12-3 or TRBV12-4 to TRBJ1-6; 7 bases map to TRBD1. There are 17 residues in the CDR3. Trimming at V came to 6 bases and at J to 3 bases, leaving 11 bases not matched to a gene.

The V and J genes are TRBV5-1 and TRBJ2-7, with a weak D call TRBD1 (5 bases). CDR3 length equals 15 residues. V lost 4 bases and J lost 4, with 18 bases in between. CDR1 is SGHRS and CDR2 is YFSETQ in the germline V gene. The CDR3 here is CASSRQSGPEYEQYF. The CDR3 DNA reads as TGCGCCAGCAGCAGGCAGTCAGGGCCGGAGTACGAGCAGTACTTC.

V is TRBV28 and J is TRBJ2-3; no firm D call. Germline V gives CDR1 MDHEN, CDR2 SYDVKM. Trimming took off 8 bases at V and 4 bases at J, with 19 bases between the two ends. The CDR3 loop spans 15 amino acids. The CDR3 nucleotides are TGTGCCAGCTCCCAGCAGCTCAGTGTCCCAGATACGCAGTATTTT. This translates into CASSQQLSVPDTQYF.

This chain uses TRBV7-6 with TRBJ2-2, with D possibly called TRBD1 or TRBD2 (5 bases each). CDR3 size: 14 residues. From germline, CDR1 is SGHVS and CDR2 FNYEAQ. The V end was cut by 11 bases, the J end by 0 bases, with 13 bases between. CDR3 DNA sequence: TGTGCCTTCGGGACCTTCACGAACACCGGGGAGCTGTTTTTT. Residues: CAFGTFTNTGELFF.

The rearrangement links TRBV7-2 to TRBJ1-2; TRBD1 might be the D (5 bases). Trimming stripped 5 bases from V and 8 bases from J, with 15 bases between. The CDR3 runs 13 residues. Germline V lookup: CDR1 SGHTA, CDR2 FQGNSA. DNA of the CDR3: TGTGCCAGCAGCCTCCAGAGGGGAGGAGGCTACACCTTC. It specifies CASSLQRGGGYTF.

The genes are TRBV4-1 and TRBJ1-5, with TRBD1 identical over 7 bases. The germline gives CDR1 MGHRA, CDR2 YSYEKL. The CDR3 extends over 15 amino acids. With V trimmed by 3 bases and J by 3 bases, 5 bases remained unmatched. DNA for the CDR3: TGCGCCAGCAGCCACGGACAGGATGCCAATCAGCCCCAGCATTTT. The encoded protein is CASSHGQDANQPQHF.

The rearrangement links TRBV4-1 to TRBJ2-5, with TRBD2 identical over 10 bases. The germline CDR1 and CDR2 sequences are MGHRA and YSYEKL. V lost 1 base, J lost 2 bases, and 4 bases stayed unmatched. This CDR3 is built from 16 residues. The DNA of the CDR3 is TGCGCCAGCAGCCAAGTATCTAGCGGGGGACAAGAGACCCAGTACTTC. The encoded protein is CASSQVSSGGQETQYF.

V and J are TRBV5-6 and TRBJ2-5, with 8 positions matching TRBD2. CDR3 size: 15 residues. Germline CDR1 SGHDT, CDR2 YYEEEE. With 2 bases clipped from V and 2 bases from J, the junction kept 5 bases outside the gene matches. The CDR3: CASSFVAGPQETQYF. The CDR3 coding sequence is TGTGCCAGCAGCTTCGTAGCGGGGCCTCAAGAGACCCAGTACTTC.

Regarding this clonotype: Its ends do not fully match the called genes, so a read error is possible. The CDR3 DNA reads TGTGCCAGCAGGGCCCAGACCTTCGACATGGGCGGAGATACGCAGTATTTC. Translating it yields CASRAQTFDMGGDTQYF. The chain couples TRBV12-3 or TRBV12-4 to TRBJ2-3; D is unresolved. The CDR3 has 17 amino acids.

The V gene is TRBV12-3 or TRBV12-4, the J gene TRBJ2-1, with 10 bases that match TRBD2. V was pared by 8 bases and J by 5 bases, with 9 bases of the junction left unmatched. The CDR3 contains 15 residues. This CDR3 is CASLYGTSAHNEQFF. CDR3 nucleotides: TGTGCCAGCCTTTACGGGACTAGCGCTCACAATGAGCAGTTCTTC.